A selection of T cell receptor beta chains follows, all from one sample in a study of blood T cell repertoires in COVID-19. This table comes from immunoSEQ multiplex PCR, and its TCRdb copy is limited to in-frame clones, with some not included. The data hold around 100,000 clones, with around 86% observed a single time. Sequenced input: peripheral blood. All receptors come from a man over 45 with acute or convalescent COVID-19. Each CDR3 is given with its conserved first and last residue. Size is stated for part of the rows, as once, few or many counts, or as a class when the clone is expanded.

v_call,clone_size,cdr3_aa
TRBV28,NA,CASRAPDGRGGEETQYF
TRBV10-1,NA,CASSALGTDTQYF
TRBV14,NA,CASSAPGTSDATQYF
TRBV11-3,NA,CASSFYRNTGELFF
TRBV25-1,NA,CASRADGIQGNYGYTF
TRBV5-1,NA,CASSWGVNKNTEAFF
TRBV6-5,NA,CATQPDRASSYEQYF
TRBV9,NA,CASSVDPRRAYEQYF
TRBV11-2,once,CASSLQAGGNTGELFF
TRBV28,NA,CASSLPLTSTDTQYF
TRBV14,NA,CASSPQGQGTSPLHF
TRBV12-3/TRBV12-4,NA,CASRKGVNTEAFF
TRBV4-1,NA,CASSQGQGSAGYYNEQFF
TRBV27,NA,CASSLRGGGGYTF
TRBV19,NA,CASSIQDSDNEQFF
TRBV27,NA,CATTTGNQPQHF
TRBV2,once,CASSRPGQGAPPLHF
TRBV4-1,once,CASSQAPGQYNEQFF
TRBV11-3,few,CASSPSQGNTEAFF
TRBV2,NA,CATEGLGDNEQFF
TRBV11-3,NA,CASSPRQGNYGYTF
TRBV5-8,NA,CASSLVQGETQYF
TRBV5-1,NA,CASSLGPGGGEQYF
TRBV7-9,NA,CASSPLTSGRETDTQYF
TRBV9,NA,CASSPSGLPSYEQYF
TRBV10-3,NA,CAISSLGAKWYF
TRBV4-1,NA,CASSQHLDRDYEQYF
TRBV12-5,NA,CASGLSSDRVLGLAGSGPYEQYF
TRBV28,NA,CATARGDRDGETQYF